This T cell receptor beta chain is from a study of beta chain features in type 1 diabetes. At the level of the study: Across the samples, more than 85 million sorted cells were examined in total.

Comments on this clone: Its target is unknown.

The authors reverse transcribed all of the isolated RNA, so sequencing captured expressed TCRB transcripts. Assay: immunoSEQ multiplex PCR; the TCRdb copy retains only in-frame clones and omits some. The sample has 600,000 to 700,000 clones; roughly 13% are singletons. Germline-derived CDR1 and CDR2 are MGHRA and YSYEKL. The CDR3 length is 16 residues. The V end was cut by 1 base, the J end by 6 bases, with 19 bases between. Study findings and constraints: In every one of the four CD4+ subsets, TCRB CDR3s were moderately but significantly shorter in Type 1 diabetes patients. The naive, central memory and Treg TCRB repertoires of patients appeared to be more similar to one another than those of healthy donors.

This clonotype was obtained from a man younger than 35 with type 1 diabetes. This chain joins TRBV4-1 and TRBJ2-7; D may match TRBD1 or TRBD2 (5 bases each). The source material was naive CD4+ T cells from blood. The CDR3 spells CASSQAIGSTGTEQYF. In nucleotides, the CDR3 is TGCGCCAGCAGCCAAGCGATCGGCTCGACCGGGACCGAGCAGTACTTC.